This TCR beta chain came from a study of cytomegalovirus exposure and HLA in healthy donors. About the research overall: The same platform used for the 500 to 850 first-cohort repertoires was also used for the 100 to 150 validation repertoires, as a later analysis reported.

General study findings and limits: The investigators catalogued 150 or so TCR beta chains as cytomegalovirus-associated. Rarity characterized most TCR sequences, yet some public TCRs appeared in many donors.

V lost 10 bases, J lost 10 bases, and 13 bases stayed unmatched. Per the germline V gene, CDR1 is LNHDA and CDR2 is SQIVND (reference sequence). This CDR3 has 13 amino acids. Assay: immunoSEQ multiplex PCR; the TCRdb copy retains only in-frame clones and omits some. The data contain 150,000 to 200,000 clones, roughly 86% of them singletons. This clone was counted once. Its antigen is as yet unknown. This TCR was sampled from a man aged 18 to 29 in good health and CMV-seropositive. The sequenced sample was PBMCs. The chain has TRBV19 and TRBJ2-3; 8 bases fit TRBD1. The CDR3 DNA reads TGTGCCACATCGGACAGGGAGAGTCGGCCGCAGTATTTT. Translated, it gives CATSDRESRPQYF.